The sequence of this T cell receptor (beta chain) was determined in a study of patients and donors after allogeneic stem cell transplantation. TCRdb passed the RT-PCR reads through MiXCR, listing each CDR3 protein once. The sample yields roughly 880,000 distinct CDR3 sequences, about 20% seen once. CDR1 is LGHDT and CDR2 is YNNKEL in the germline V gene (reference sequence). V lost 0 bases, J lost 8 bases, and 13 bases lay in between. The CDR3 spans 14 residues. The sequenced sample was blood, either unsorted or a sorted T cell fraction (not recorded which). The TCR was taken from a human donor who was either an allogeneic HSCT recipient or a stem cell or donor lymphocyte infusion donor (not recorded which). It is not recorded whose cells these are; they may come from a transplant donor. This chain uses TRBV3-1 with TRBJ1-2; possible D gene TRBD1, 5 bases. The chain's CDR3 is CASSQEGAPGGYTF. DNA of the CDR3: TGTGCCAGCAGCCAAGAAGGGGCTCCGGGGGGCTACACCTTC. Filled out from reference TRBV3-1 and TRBJ1-2, the complete variable domain reads DTAVSQTPKYLVTQMGNDKSIKCEQNLGHDTMYWYKQDSKKFLKIMFSYNNKELIINETVPNRFSPKSPDKAHLNLHINSLELGDSAVYFCASSQEGAPGGYTFGSGTRLTVV.